This TCR beta chain was retrieved from a study of cytomegalovirus exposure and HLA in healthy donors. Looked up from germline, CDR1 is LNHDA and CDR2 is SQIVND (reference sequence). V was pared by 3 bases and J by 8 bases, with 8 bases of the junction left unmatched. The CDR3 runs 15 residues. General study results and limits: According to a later analysis, TCR clusters from the first cohort tended to co-occur in the roughly 110 validation repertoires. For most TCR sequences rarity was the rule, although some public TCRs occurred in many donors.

On this clone: Its antigen is currently unknown.

Produced via immunoSEQ multiplex PCR; TCRdb's table is partial and in-frame only. This table holds about 160,000 clones, around 96% found once. The source material was PBMCs. The receptor was derived from a woman between 18 and 29 years old in good health and CMV-seronegative. V usage is TRBV19 and J usage is TRBJ2-4, with 9 nucleotides matching TRBD1. CDR3 nucleotides: TGTGCCAGTAGTATTCATTCGAGACAGGGGGACATTCAGTACTTC. As protein: CASSIHSRQGDIQYF.